This T cell receptor beta chain stems from a study of T cell repertoires in cytomegalovirus infection (dated by TCRdb to about 2019). Context from the whole study: The peptide stimulations were aimed at well-studied HLA-B-restricted epitopes as well as recently identified HLA-C-restricted CMV epitopes, whose presentation resists viral immunomodulation. Donor HLA type was relevant to the analysis, because carriage of CMV infection together with the matching HLA type was indicated by public TCR beta signatures. The paper's findings and limits, for the study overall: In both this cohort and an independent cohort of more than 350 donors, the cumulative frequency of public TCR beta family members distinguished carriers of CMV infection plus the relevant HLA type. In the ex vivo response, HLA-C-restricted CMV-specific TCR beta clonotypes were dominant, and in two of eight donors the single most frequent clonotype came from this HLA-C-restricted group.

The sequencer was an Illumina HiSeq 1500. TCRdb redid the processing of the public reads, applying fastp at Q25 and MiXCR, and retained in-frame beta chains. Every entry covers one CDR3 protein and lists the most common genes and DNA from its rows. This sample holds 450,000 to 650,000 distinct CDR3 sequences; roughly 43% were observed only once. The leading ten clones occupy around 48% of the sample. This clonotype was seen more than once but under ten times. Its specific antigen is unknown. Nothing much larger sits one base from this clone, and base qualities are not available. Sequences MGHRA (CDR1) and YSYEKL (CDR2) are obtained from the germline V gene. The CDR3 runs 15 amino acids, cysteine and phenylalanine included. Left in the record is the CDR3 DNA by itself, 45 bases read in frame from the first base. Clipping removes 3 bases from V and 10 bases from J, with 6 as the unmatched junction base count.

The treatment or condition label, read with the paper, signifies: in vitro stimulation with specific CMV peptide epitopes to enrich CMV-specific T cells. The TCR was taken from a human donor in good health (CMV status not recorded). Some clones in this sample may be carry-over from other donors' samples. The source material was cultured PBMCs, sampled from culture after CMV antigen stimulation. The V and J genes are TRBV4-1 and TRBJ1-6; TRBD1 lines up with 10 middle nucleotides. At the DNA level, the sequence is TGCGCCAGCAGCCACGGGACAGGGGTAGGGTCACCCCTCCACTTT. Translated, it gives CASSHGTGVGSPLHF.